This paragraph covers one T cell receptor beta chain sequence. Its antigen is as yet unknown. Germline loops: CDR1 SGHRS, CDR2 YFSETQ. This CDR3 is built from 15 residues. V was clipped by 7 bases and J by 2 bases; unmatched bases: 8. This entry comes from a study of OX40 agonist ivuxolimab in advanced cancers. Study background: Eligibility admitted prior anti-PD-1, anti-PD-L1 or anti-CTLA-4 therapy; about 42% had some. One hepatocellular carcinoma and two cutaneous melanoma patients partially responded.

General study results and limits: Antigen specificity remained undetermined for the expanded peripheral T cells.

Data came from immunoSEQ multiplex PCR; TCRdb stores just in-frame clones and leaves some out. The sample records around 63,000 clones, approximately 89% being singletons. Source: CD4+ or CD8+ T cells sorted from blood, taken in a trial of the OX40 agonist ivuxolimab. The TCR was taken from an adult with an advanced solid tumor such as melanoma, head and neck, liver or kidney cancer. V gene TRBV5-1 combines with J gene TRBJ2-2, with TRBD2 matching 7 bases. CDR3 sequence reads: CASYGAGRNTGELFF. For the CDR3, the DNA is TGCGCCAGCTATGGAGCGGGGAGAAACACCGGGGAGCTGTTTTTT.